The next 27 T cell receptor beta chains were all read from a single sample in a study of OX40 agonist ivuxolimab in advanced cancers. Profiling relied on immunoSEQ multiplex PCR, and the TCRdb table lists in-frame clones only, not all of them. The sample gives more than 50,000 clones, roughly nine tenths of which show up once; roughly 2.1% is in the top ten. The source material was CD4+ or CD8+ T cells sorted from blood, sampled in a trial of the OX40 agonist ivuxolimab. Every receptor here comes from an adult with an advanced solid tumor such as melanoma, head and neck, liver or kidney cancer.

This clone turned up a few times. This chain uses TRBV27 with TRBJ2-3; 8 positions match TRBD2. J was trimmed by 3 bases and V by 8 bases; bases with no gene match: 7. Germline V lookup: CDR1 MNHEY, CDR2 SMNVEV (reference sequence). The CDR3 totals 14 residues. The CDR3, as DNA: TGTGCCAGCGCCCCGGGACTAGGTACAGATACGCAGTATTTT. It is translated as CASAPGLGTDTQYF.

This chain joins TRBV5-1 and TRBJ2-5; perhaps TRBD1 as D (5 bases). The CDR3 is 15 amino acids. The ends were cut back, 0 bases at V and 0 bases at J, with 9 bases in the middle. From germline, CDR1 is SGHRS and CDR2 YFSETQ. The CDR3 DNA reads as TGCGCCAGCAGCTTGGTCAGGGCTAACCAAGAGACCCAGTACTTC. Its translation: CASSLVRANQETQYF.

The chain couples TRBV7-9 to TRBJ2-3, with 9 nucleotides matching TRBD2. This CDR3 region has 18 residues. V shed 5 bases and J 1 base; nucleotides not matched to a gene: 13. CDR1 is SEHNR and CDR2 is FQNEAQ in the germline V gene (reference sequence). The CDR3 nucleotides are TGTGCCAGCAGCCGACTACCTCCGGGGACTAGCCGCACAGATACGCAGTATTTT. Its translation is CASSRLPPGTSRTDTQYF.

The chain joins TRBV18 to TRBJ2-3; 7 bases fit TRBD2. This CDR3 contains 16 residues. J gave up 1 base and V 2 bases, and 6 bases lay outside the gene matches. From germline, CDR1 is KGHSH and CDR2 LQKENI. In nucleotides, the CDR3 is TGTGCCAGCTCACCAGGGCTCCGGGAGGGCACAGATACGCAGTATTTT. Protein product: CASSPGLREGTDTQYF.

The rearrangement joins TRBV11-3 to TRBJ2-1, with 10 positions matching TRBD2. The junction had 5 bases not matched to a gene; V was cut back by 5 bases and J by 4 bases. The CDR3 has 15 amino acids. Germline V gives CDR1 SGHNT, CDR2 YENEEA. The DNA of the CDR3 is TGTGCCAGCAGCCGAGGACTAGCGGTGTACAATGAGCAGTTCTTC. This encodes CASSRGLAVYNEQFF.

The rearrangement uses TRBV7-7 and TRBJ2-5; D is unresolved. Germline V gene data show CDR1 as SSHAT and CDR2 as FNYEAQ (reference sequence). The CDR3 totals 15 residues. V lost 5 bases and J 7 bases, leaving 20 bases between the germline ends. The CDR3 protein is CASSNGGPDWGTQYF. CDR3 nucleotides: TGTGCCAGCAGCAACGGCGGACCCGATTGGGGGACCCAGTACTTC.

The chain has TRBV6-1 and TRBJ2-7; D might be TRBD1 or TRBD2, each matching 6 bases. CDR1 and CDR2 (germline): MNHNS, SASEGT. Trimming removed 5 bases at V and 3 bases at J, with 17 bases between. There are 15 residues in the CDR3. The DNA of the CDR3 is TGTGCCAGCAGTACAGGGTTGGAGGGGATCTACGAGCAGTACTTC. It yields the protein CASSTGLEGIYEQYF.

V gene TRBV27 combines with J gene TRBJ2-1, with D maybe TRBD1 (5 bases). The CDR3 consists of 16 residues. Deletions cut 3 bases from V and 5 bases from J, with 17 bases between. Germline loops: CDR1 MNHEY, CDR2 SMNVEV (reference sequence). The CDR3 spells CASSFLGQGRDNEQFF. CDR3 DNA sequence: TGTGCCAGCAGTTTCCTGGGGCAGGGAAGGGACAATGAGCAGTTCTTC.

This chain connects TRBV5-1 to TRBJ2-5; D uncertain. V lost 0 bases to trimming and J lost 1 base, with 10 bases between them. The germline gives CDR1 SGHRS, CDR2 YFSETQ. The CDR3 contains 15 residues. The CDR3 coding sequence is TGCGCCAGCAGCTTGGCGGGTCGAATCCAAGAGACCCAGTACTTC. This codes for CASSLAGRIQETQYF.

J is TRBJ1-4 and V is TRBV25-1; 7 bases line up with TRBD1. This CDR3 region has 16 residues. The germline V gene encodes CDR1 MGHDK and CDR2 SYGVNS. V was clipped by 4 bases and J by 5 bases; unmatched bases: 10. Written as DNA, the CDR3 is TGTGCCAGCAGTGGTAATTGGGGACAGAGGAATGAAAAACTGTTTTTT. It codes for CASSGNWGQRNEKLFF.

The chain combines TRBV19 with TRBJ2-5, with 7 bases fitting TRBD1. Matching the DNA end better, TRBJ2-7 makes the J call doubtful. Germline-derived CDR1 and CDR2 are LNHDA and SQIVND (reference sequence). There are 14 residues in the CDR3. The CDR3 nucleotides are TGTGCCAGTAGTTTTGCGACAGGGATCCACGAGCAGTACTTC. Encoded protein: CASSFATGIHEQYF.

This chain uses TRBV19 with TRBJ2-5; perhaps TRBD2 as D (6 bases). CDR1 LNHDA and CDR2 SQIVND come from the germline V gene (reference sequence). The CDR3 spans 10 residues. V was shortened by 9 bases and J by 11 bases, with 13 bases between the two germline ends. CDR3 protein: CASGTGEQYF. CDR3 DNA sequence: TGTGCCAGCGGAACGGGGGAGCAGTACTTC.

The rearrangement links TRBV6-6 to TRBJ2-2, with a weak D call TRBD1 (6 bases). The CDR3 loop spans 15 amino acids. CDR1 MNHNY and CDR2 SVGAGI come from the germline V gene (reference sequence). V dropped 4 bases and J dropped 1 base, with 10 bases sitting between them. The CDR3 protein is CASSFPQGNTGELFF. The CDR3 nucleotides are TGTGCCAGCAGTTTTCCACAGGGGAACACCGGGGAGCTGTTTTTT.

The chain uses TRBV7-2 and TRBJ1-1; D is ambiguous. The length of the CDR3 is 15 residues. The V gene lost 0 bases and the J gene lost 4 bases, with 12 bases spanning the gap. Germline CDR1 and CDR2: SGHTA and FQGNSA. CDR3: CASSLALIGSTEAFF. The CDR3 nucleotides read TGTGCCAGCAGCTTAGCCCTCATTGGTAGCACTGAAGCTTTCTTT.

The chain uses TRBV28 and TRBJ1-1; TRBD1 might be the D (5 bases). CDR1 and CDR2 (germline): MDHEN, SYDVKM. The V end was cut by 0 bases, the J end by 5 bases, with 7 bases between. The CDR3 covers 13 residues. The CDR3 nucleotides read TGTGCCAGCAGTTTATGGGGGCGTACTGAAGCTTTCTTT. It codes for CASSLWGRTEAFF.

This clone was found once. The chain carries TRBV14 and TRBJ2-1; 15 positions agree with TRBD2. Per the germline V gene, CDR1 is SGHDN and CDR2 is FVKESK. J was trimmed by 0 bases and V by 2 bases; bases with no gene match: 8. The length of the CDR3 is 20 residues. CDR3 DNA sequence: TGTGCCAGCAGCCAATACCACGGGACTAGCGGGAGGATCTCCTACAATGAGCAGTTCTTC. Translation: CASSQYHGTSGRISYNEQFF.

This chain links TRBV7-3 with TRBJ2-1; 11 bases align to TRBD1. This CDR3 has 15 amino acids. CDR1 and CDR2 from the germline V gene are SGHTA and FQGTGA. After removal of 3 bases from V and 4 bases from J, the junction contained 2 bases not matched to a gene. The chain's CDR3 is CASSFGQGAYNEQFF. For the CDR3, the DNA is TGTGCCAGCAGCTTCGGACAGGGGGCTTACAATGAGCAGTTCTTC.

This chain links TRBV5-1 with TRBJ2-7; 8 positions agree with TRBD1. Germline V gene sequence: CDR1 SGHRS, CDR2 YFSETQ. Germline trimming cut 4 bases from V and 3 bases from J; bases unmatched to any gene: 3. The CDR3 has 13 amino acids. CDR3 bases: TGCGCCAGCAGCACAGGACAGGGCTACGAGCAGTACTTC. Translated: CASSTGQGYEQYF.

This clone was observed a handful of times. This chain uses TRBV2 with TRBJ2-1; 8 nucleotides align to TRBD2. The germline V gene has CDR1 SNHLY and CDR2 FYNNEI. This CDR3 has 15 residues. V lost 6 bases, J lost 5 bases, and 9 bases stayed unmatched. DNA of the CDR3: TGTGCCAGCAGGAGGCTAGCGGGCACGAACAATGAGCAGTTCTTC. Translation gives CASRRLAGTNNEQFF.

Remarks on this clone: This sample includes further DNA sequences coding for the same CDR3. The rearrangement uses TRBV5-1 and TRBJ1-1; D gene ambiguous. V was clipped by 1 base and J by 1 base, with 8 bases between them. The germline V gene has CDR1 SGHRS and CDR2 YFSETQ. There are 14 residues in the CDR3. The CDR3 coding sequence is TGCGCCAGCAGCTTGTCGACTGGGAACACTGAAGCTTTCTTT. Translation gives CASSLSTGNTEAFF.

The chain employs TRBV10-3 and TRBJ1-4; 10 nucleotides match TRBD1. The CDR3 extends over 13 amino acids. CDR1 ENHRY and CDR2 SYGVKD come from the germline V gene. With 6 bases clipped from V and 8 bases from J, the junction kept 3 bases outside the gene matches. The CDR3 region is CAIRGTGEEKLFF. The CDR3 DNA follows: TGTGCCATCAGGGGGACAGGGGAGGAAAAACTGTTTTTT.

V and J are TRBV25-1 and TRBJ1-2; weak D call: TRBD1 (5 bases). Trimming took 3 bases from V and 7 from J, leaving 18 bases between them. This CDR3 has 15 amino acids. Germline V gene sequence: CDR1 MGHDK, CDR2 SYGVNS. This chain's CDR3 is CASSEGGGNVGGYTF. The CDR3, as DNA: TGTGCCAGCAGTGAGGGGGGGGGTAATGTCGGTGGCTACACCTTC.

The J gene is TRBJ1-2, the V gene TRBV14; D remains ambiguous. CDR1 is SGHDN, CDR2 FVKESK, per germline. The CDR3 totals 12 residues. The V gene lost 0 bases and the J gene lost 8 bases, with 7 bases spanning the gap. The CDR3 sequence is CASSQDKIGYTF. The CDR3 nucleotides read TGTGCCAGCAGCCAAGATAAGATAGGCTACACCTTC.

The rearrangement joins TRBV5-5 to TRBJ2-6; a possible D gene is TRBD2 (5 bases). In germline, CDR1 is SGHKS, CDR2 YYEKEE (reference sequence). V lost 4 bases, J lost 0 bases, and 11 bases lay in between. CDR3 length: 16 residues. CDR3 nucleotides: TGTGCCAGCAGCCCGAATCGGGGCTCTGGGGCCAACGTCCTGACTTTC. It encodes CASSPNRGSGANVLTF.

The CDR3 sequence is CASSRTNTGELFF. CDR3 in DNA: TGCGCCAGCAGCCGGACAAACACCGGGGAGCTGTTTTTT. The chain uses TRBV5-1 and TRBJ2-2; D may be TRBD1 (5 bases). The length of the CDR3 is 13 residues. Trimming took 4 bases from V and 2 from J, leaving 6 bases between them. The germline CDR1 and CDR2 sequences are SGHRS and YFSETQ. Full variable domain (remainder filled in from reference TRBV5-1 and TRBJ2-2): KAGVTQTPRYLIKTRGQQVTLSCSPISGHRSVSWYQQTPGQGLQFLFEYFSETQRNKGNFPGRFSGRQFSNSRSEMNVSTLELGDSALYLCASSRTNTGELFFGEGSRLTVL.

This clone was recorded once. CDR3 residues: CASSTNRGPYEQYF. CDR3 DNA sequence: TGTGCCAGCAGTACAAACAGGGGACCCTACGAGCAGTACTTC. The chain links TRBV6-1 to TRBJ2-7; 7 bases agree with TRBD1. This CDR3 region has 14 residues. Per the germline V gene, CDR1 is MNHNS and CDR2 is SASEGT. J gave up 2 bases and V 5 bases, and 6 bases lay outside the gene matches.

This chain uses TRBV9 with TRBJ2-6; no clear D gene. This CDR3 spans 17 amino acids. Deletions cut 0 bases from V and 4 bases from J, with 14 bases between. Germline CDR1 SGDLS, CDR2 YYNGEE. The CDR3 DNA is TGTGCCAGCAGCGTAGAACCGTCGGCGTTGGGGGCCAACGTCCTGACTTTC. Amino acids: CASSVEPSALGANVLTF.